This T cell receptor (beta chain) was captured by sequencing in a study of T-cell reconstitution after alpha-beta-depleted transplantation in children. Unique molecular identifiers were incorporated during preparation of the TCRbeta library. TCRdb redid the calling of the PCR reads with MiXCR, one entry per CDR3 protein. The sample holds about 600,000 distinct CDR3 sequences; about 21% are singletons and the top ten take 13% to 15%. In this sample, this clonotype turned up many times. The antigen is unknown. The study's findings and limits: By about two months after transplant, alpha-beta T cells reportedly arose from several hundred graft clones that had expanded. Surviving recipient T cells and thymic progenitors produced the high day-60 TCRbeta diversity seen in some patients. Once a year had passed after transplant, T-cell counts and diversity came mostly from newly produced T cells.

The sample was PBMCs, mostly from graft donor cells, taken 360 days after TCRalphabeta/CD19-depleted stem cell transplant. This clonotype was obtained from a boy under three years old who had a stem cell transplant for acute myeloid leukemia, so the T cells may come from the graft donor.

CDR3 nucleotides: TGTGCCAGCAGCTCCCACCCAGCGGGGGTAGGGACAGATACGCAGTATTTT. It specifies CASSSHPAGVGTDTQYF. This chain joins TRBV7-2 and TRBJ2-3; 8 bases line up with TRBD2. The V segment lost 4 bases and the J segment 3 bases; nucleotides outside the gene matches: 12. Germline V gene sequence: CDR1 SGHTA, CDR2 FQGNSA. The CDR3 consists of 17 residues.